These T cell receptor beta chains were read from a single sample in a study of glioma-infiltrating T cells after dendritic cell vaccination. Only in-frame clones appear in the TCRdb table, and some are missing; sequencing was by immunoSEQ multiplex PCR. This table has about 24,000 clones, under 90% appearing once. The input for sequencing was blood, taken after dendritic cell vaccination. Receptors were obtained from a human donor with glioblastoma. The CDR3 runs from the conserved cysteine through the conserved F or W. D genes are given only for firm matches. Size is stated for part of the rows, as once, few or many counts, or as a class when the clone is expanded.

CDR3aa | CDR3nt | j_gene | d_gene | v_gene | abundance
CARACEQYF | TGCGCCAGGGCCTGCGAGCAGTACTTC | TRBJ2-7 | . | TRBV5-1 | .
CASSPTSGATGELFF | TGTGCCAGCAGCCCGACTAGCGGGGCCACCGGGGAGCTGTTTTTT | TRBJ2-2 | TRBD2 | TRBV5-4 | .
CASSLDYQGTQYF | TGTGCCAGCAGCTTAGACTACCAAGGGACCCAGTACTTC | TRBJ2-5 | . | TRBV7-2 | few
CASGIGTGHETQYF | TGTGCTAGTGGTATAGGGACAGGGCACGAGACCCAGTACTTC | TRBJ2-5 | TRBD1 | TRBV12-5 | .
CASSPYPGYTGELFF | TGTGCCAGCAGCCCGTATCCAGGCTACACCGGGGAGCTGTTTTTT | TRBJ2-2 | . | TRBV7-2 | .
CASSLVGGSLYEQYF | TGCGCCAGCAGCTTGGTCGGGGGTTCCCTCTACGAGCAGTACTTC | TRBJ2-7 | . | TRBV5-1 | .
CASSSRTFVAGAGNEQYF | TGTGCCAGCAGTTCGCGAACTTTCGTAGCGGGGGCCGGGAACGAGCAGTACTTC | TRBJ2-7 | TRBD2 | TRBV27 | .
CASRPGLLTDTQYF | TGTGCCAGCAGGCCCGGACTGTTAACAGATACGCAGTATTTT | TRBJ2-3 | . | TRBV6-5 | once
CASSSSNRGTEAFF | TGTGCCAGCAGCTCGAGCAACCGGGGCACTGAAGCTTTCTTT | TRBJ1-1 | . | TRBV7-2 | .
CATSRPGQSYEQYF | TGTGCCACCAGCAGACCGGGACAGTCCTACGAGCAGTACTTC | TRBJ2-7 | TRBD1 | TRBV15 | .
CASSPGLTVGEQYF | TGCGCCAGCAGCCCGGGACTGACTGTAGGCGAGCAGTACTTC | TRBJ2-7 | . | TRBV5-1 | .
CASSLRDRGNQPQHF | TGTGCCAGCAGCTTAAGAGACAGGGGAAATCAGCCCCAGCATTTT | TRBJ1-5 | TRBD1 | TRBV7-2 | .
CASSDLMESEAFF | TGTGCCAGCAGTGACCTTATGGAGAGTGAAGCTTTCTTT | TRBJ1-1 | . | TRBV25-1 | .
CASRDTGAPKNIQYF | TGTGCCAGCAGAGATACAGGGGCTCCCAAAAACATTCAGTACTTC | TRBJ2-4 | TRBD1 | TRBV6-1 | .
CASSPAGTSAKDGYTF | TGTGCCAGCTCACCAGCCGGGACATCCGCAAAAGATGGCTACACCTTC | TRBJ1-2 | . | TRBV18 | once
CASSHPGDPTDTQYF | TGTGCCAGCAGCCACCCGGGGGATCCCACAGATACGCAGTATTTT | TRBJ2-3 | . | TRBV4-2 | .
CASSLWTGANTEAFF | TGCGCCAGCAGCTTGTGGACAGGGGCGAACACTGAAGCTTTCTTT | TRBJ1-1 | TRBD1 | TRBV5-1 | .
CASRRTGVGNTIYF | TGCGCCAGCAGGAGGACAGGGGTTGGAAACACCATATATTTT | TRBJ1-3 | TRBD1 | TRBV4-1 | .
CASSADSPGANVLTF | TGCGCCAGCAGCGCTGACAGTCCTGGGGCCAACGTCCTGACTTTC | TRBJ2-6 | . | TRBV5-1 | .
CASSIGGAETQYF | TGTGCCAGTAGTATTGGGGGGGCCGAGACCCAGTACTTC | TRBJ2-5 | . | TRBV19 | .
CASSLTGVESYNEQFF | TGTGCCAGTAGCCTGACAGGGGTCGAGTCCTACAATGAGCAGTTCTTC | TRBJ2-1 | TRBD1 | TRBV19 | once
CASRGQGAYNSPLHF | TGTGCCAGCAGAGGCCAGGGGGCCTATAATTCCCCCCTCCACTTT | TRBJ1-6 | TRBD1 | TRBV6-5 | .
CASSPRGGGDTQYF | TGCGCCAGCAGCCCCCGGGGGGGCGGAGATACGCAGTATTTT | TRBJ2-3 | TRBD2 | TRBV5-1 | once
CASSILLGTANQPQHF | TGTGCCAGTAGTATCTTATTGGGGACAGCTAATCAGCCCCAGCATTTT | TRBJ1-5 | TRBD1 | TRBV19 | .
CSGYSGDLPNTGELFF | TGCAGCGGATATAGCGGGGACCTCCCGAACACCGGGGAGCTGTTTTTT | TRBJ2-2 | TRBD2 | TRBV29-1 | .
CATSRTDGGVGNTIYF | TGTGCCACCAGCAGAACCGACGGGGGGGTCGGAAACACCATATATTTT | TRBJ1-3 | . | TRBV15 | .
CASSPGDSIYEQYF | TGTGCCAGCAGCCCAGGGGATTCCATTTACGAGCAGTACTTC | TRBJ2-7 | . | TRBV13 | .
CASSQGNLPTERAEQYF | TGTGCCAGCAGCCAGGGGAACCTCCCAACAGAAAGGGCCGAGCAGTACTTC | TRBJ2-7 | . | TRBV7-9 | few
CASSQDFGRLNTEAFF | TGTGCCAGCAGCCAAGATTTTGGCAGATTGAACACTGAAGCTTTCTTT | TRBJ1-1 | . | TRBV14 | once
CASSSYIGTGDPYEQYF | TGTGCTAGCAGCTCCTATATCGGGACAGGGGATCCCTACGAGCAGTACTTC | TRBJ2-7 | TRBD1 | TRBV7-7 | .